Below are 30 T cell receptor beta chains sequenced from a single sample in a study of blood T cells in healthy people across ages. Then a second PCR, running roughly 6 to 12 cycles, was carried out with a sample-barcoded 5' primer and a J-beta primer mix. Each CDR3 protein gets one entry after TCRdb re-called the 5' RACE reads with MiXCR. The sample lists about 1,500,000 distinct CDR3 sequences; 25% to 30% were seen once. The source material was blood. The receptor set was obtained from a woman aged 30 to 39 in good health.

This clonotype appeared a few times. The chain employs TRBV5-6 and TRBJ1-2; TRBD1 is a possible D gene (6 bases). CDR3 size: 15 residues. Germline loops: CDR1 SGHDT, CDR2 YYEEEE. Trimming took 2 bases from V and 5 from J, leaving 16 bases between them. CDR3 region: CASSLSGVSGYGYTF. In DNA form, the CDR3 reads TGTGCCAGCAGCTTATCAGGGGTTTCAGGGTATGGCTACACCTTC.

The genes are TRBV3-1 and TRBJ1-1, with D unclear. This CDR3 comprises 13 residues. Trimming cost V 3 bases and J 7 bases, with 12 bases left between them. Germline assignment: CDR1 LGHDT and CDR2 YNNKEL (reference sequence). DNA of the CDR3: TGTGCCAGCAGCCAGGATACGCCCCGTGAAGCTTTCTTT. Translating gives CASSQDTPREAFF.

This clonotype was picked up one time. This clone may be a read error of a much larger clone one base away. The V gene is TRBV2, the J gene TRBJ2-3, with 7 bases aligning to TRBD1. The germline CDR1 and CDR2 sequences are SNHLY and FYNNEI. The CDR3 loop spans 15 amino acids. Here the CDR3 reads CANSLDRDVADTQYF. CDR3 sequence (DNA): TGTGCCAACAGTTTAGACAGGGATGTCGCAGATACGCAGTATTTT.

This clonotype was counted only a few times. The chain has TRBV5-1 and TRBJ2-1; D might be TRBD1 (5 bases). Trimming shortened V by 3 bases and J by 1 base, and 14 bases separated the two germline ends. Germline CDR1 SGHRS, CDR2 YFSETQ. The CDR3 loop spans 16 amino acids. For the CDR3, the DNA is TGCGCCAGCAGCTCCATAACTGGGGCATCCTACAATGAGCAGTTCTTC. Translated: CASSSITGASYNEQFF.

This clonotype was seen once. Since the CDR3 does not end with the conserved phenylalanine or tryptophan, this likely comes from a read error. The rearrangement joins TRBV28 to TRBJ1-5; D not resolved. V gave up 10 bases and J gave up 5 bases, with 9 bases separating them. From germline, CDR1 is MDHEN and CDR2 SYDVKM. The CDR3 covers 11 residues. CDR3 protein: CATSTHQPQHS. CDR3 bases: TGTGCCACCAGCACGCATCAGCCCCAGCATTCT.

The table lists this clonotype with many counts. In DNA form, the CDR3 reads TGCGCCAGCAGCCCCACCGACACCTACGAGCAGTACTTC. Protein product: CASSPTDTYEQYF. J is TRBJ2-7 and V is TRBV5-1; unclear D gene. CDR3 length equals 13 residues. Germline loops: CDR1 SGHRS, CDR2 YFSETQ. Trimming cost V 4 bases and J 2 bases, with 10 bases left between them.

This chain uses TRBV12-3 or TRBV12-4 with TRBJ2-7; D remains ambiguous. This CDR3 has 12 amino acids. The ends were cut back, 5 bases at V and 6 bases at J, with 11 bases in the middle. This chain's CDR3 is CASSINNGEQYF. For the CDR3, the DNA is TGTGCCAGCAGTATTAACAACGGCGAGCAGTACTTC.

This clonotype was seen only a few times. The CDR3 protein is CSVQSGNTEAFF. DNA of the CDR3: TGCAGTGTCCAGTCAGGGAACACTGAAGCTTTCTTT. The gene calls are TRBV20-1 and TRBJ1-1, with no clear D. Germline CDR1 is DFQATT and CDR2 is SNEGSKA (reference sequence). V was pared by 7 bases and J by 1 base, with 10 bases between. The CDR3 is 12 residues long.

The V gene is TRBV11-2, the J gene TRBJ1-1, with D maybe TRBD1 (5 bases). Germline lookup yields CDR1 SGHAT and CDR2 FQNNGV. The V gene lost 5 bases and the J gene lost 8 bases, with 12 bases spanning the gap. The CDR3 has 12 residues. The CDR3 sequence: CASSGGLPEAFF. The CDR3 DNA follows: TGTGCCAGCAGCGGGGGACTTCCGGAAGCTTTCTTT.

The genes are TRBV29-1 and TRBJ2-7, with TRBD1 identical over 7 bases. This CDR3 has 12 amino acids. The trim removed 6 bases at V and 5 bases at J, leaving 7 bases unmatched. Per germline, CDR1 SQVTM and CDR2 ANQGSEA. This CDR3 reads CSVGQVANEQYF. As DNA, the CDR3 is TGCAGCGTAGGACAGGTCGCGAACGAGCAGTACTTC.

For this clonotype: Just one base apart from a much larger clone, this may be a read error. This chain links TRBV24-1 with TRBJ2-1; D possibly corresponds to TRBD1 (6 bases). The CDR3 sequence is 16 residues long. CDR1 is KGHDR, CDR2 SFDVKD, per germline. The CDR3 sequence: CATSDRDTEGYNEQVF. The CDR3 region has the DNA TGTGCCACCAGTGACCGGGACACAGAGGGCTACAATGAGCAGGTCTTC.

This chain links TRBV5-1 with TRBJ1-1; TRBD1 matches 8 bases. This CDR3 contains 14 residues. The junction had 8 bases not matched to a gene; V was cut back by 5 bases and J by 5 bases. CDR1 and CDR2 (germline): SGHRS, YFSETQ. CDR3 nucleotides: TGCGCCAGCAGTTCAGGGGGCGGGTATACTGAAGCTTTCTTT. Amino acid sequence: CASSSGGGYTEAFF.

This clonotype appeared a few times. V is TRBV30 and J is TRBJ2-7; 9 bases are shared with TRBD2. Germline-derived CDR1 and CDR2 are GTSNPN and SVGIG (reference sequence). The CDR3 covers 13 residues. The V segment lost 1 base and the J segment 9 bases; nucleotides outside the gene matches: 7. CDR3 coding DNA: TGTGCCTGGAGTGAGACTAGCGGTGCTCCGCAGTACTTC. Translation gives CAWSETSGAPQYF.

This clonotype was seen a handful of times. This chain uses TRBV5-1 with TRBJ1-1; D perhaps matches TRBD1 (6 bases). This CDR3 region has 13 residues. Per germline, CDR1 SGHRS and CDR2 YFSETQ. Trimming took 7 bases from V and 0 from J, leaving 10 bases between them. The CDR3 nucleotides are TGCGCCAGCGGACAGACTATGAACACTGAAGCTTTCTTT. It specifies CASGQTMNTEAFF. The whole variable domain, remainder taken from reference TRBV5-1 and TRBJ1-1, is KAGVTQTPRYLIKTRGQQVTLSCSPISGHRSVSWYQQTPGQGLQFLFEYFSETQRNKGNFPGRFSGRQFSNSRSEMNVSTLELGDSALYLCASGQTMNTEAFFGQGTRLTVV.

The chain combines TRBV4-3 with TRBJ2-1, with D perhaps TRBD1 or TRBD2 (5 bases each). The CDR3 totals 16 residues. The V end was cut by 0 bases, the J end by 0 bases, with 9 bases between. Per germline, CDR1 LGHNA and CDR2 YSLEER. For the CDR3, the DNA is TGCGCCAGCAGCCAAGAAGAGGGGAGCTCCTACAATGAGCAGTTCTTC. The encoded protein is CASSQEEGSSYNEQFF.

The rearrangement joins TRBV12-3 or TRBV12-4 to TRBJ1-2; no clear D. CDR3 length: 16 residues. V lost 3 bases and J lost 2, with 16 bases in between. This CDR3 reads CASSFTRQLGNYGYTF. The CDR3 nucleotides are TGTGCCAGCAGTTTCACCCGGCAGCTTGGGAACTATGGCTACACCTTC.

This clonotype was recorded a few times. The chain uses TRBV30 and TRBJ2-3; tentative D call: TRBD1 (7 bases). The CDR3 runs to 15 residues. The ends were cut back, 8 bases at V and 1 base at J, with 19 bases in the middle. CDR1 and CDR2 from the germline V gene are GTSNPN and SVGIG (reference sequence). Here the CDR3 DNA reads TGTGCCCTCGGACTAACAGGGGACGGCACAGATACGCAGTATTTT. Translation: CALGLTGDGTDTQYF. The variable domain in full, with the rest retrieved from reference TRBV30 and TRBJ2-3, is SQTIHQWPATLVQPVGSPLSLECTVEGTSNPNLYWYRQAAGRGLQLLFYSVGIGQISSEVPQNLSASRPQDRQFILSSKKLLLSDSGFYLCALGLTGDGTDTQYFGPGTRLTVL.

This clonotype turned up a few times. This chain links TRBV7-6 with TRBJ2-3; TRBD2 matches 8 bases. The CDR3 has 15 residues. CDR1 and CDR2 from the germline V gene are SGHVS and FNYEAQ. The J segment lost 2 bases and the V segment lost 5 bases, leaving 6 bases of the junction unmatched. CDR3 DNA sequence: TGTGCCAGCAGCCGGGAGGGGGGCCTCACAGATACGCAGTATTTT. Its translation: CASSREGGLTDTQYF.

A few counts support this clonotype. Here the CDR3 DNA reads TGCAGTGCTAGAGATTCGGGGTCCGTGGAGGACACTGAAGCTTTCTTT. Translated: CSARDSGSVEDTEAFF. The gene calls are TRBV20-1 and TRBJ1-1, with D uncertain. The CDR3 is 16 amino acids. Between the trimmed V and J ends, which lost 0 bases and 3 bases, there was a span of 17 bases. Looked up from germline, CDR1 is DFQATT and CDR2 is SNEGSKA (reference sequence).

In its sample, this clonotype was seen a few times. This rearrangement joins TRBV29-1 to TRBJ2-5, with TRBD1 matching over 7 bases. Germline V gives CDR1 SQVTM, CDR2 ANQGSEA. J was trimmed by 5 bases and V by 2 bases; bases with no gene match: 2. The length of the CDR3 is 12 residues. The CDR3 loop is CSVEKQGETQYF. As DNA, the CDR3 is TGCAGCGTTGAAAAACAGGGGGAGACCCAGTACTTC. The whole variable domain, filled in from reference TRBV29-1 and TRBJ2-5, reads SAVISQKPSRDICQRGTSLTIQCQVDSQVTMMFWYRQQPGQSLTLIATANQGSEATYESGFVIDKFPISRPNLTFSTLTVSNMSPEDSSIYLCSVEKQGETQYFGPGTRLLVL.

This clonotype was seen ten or more times. This chain uses TRBV7-9 with TRBJ1-2, with TRBD1 identical over 7 bases. The CDR3 contains 14 residues. J was trimmed by 5 bases and V by 2 bases; bases with no gene match: 5. Germline assignment: CDR1 SEHNR and CDR2 FQNEAQ (reference sequence). This CDR3 is CASSLQGGTYGYTF. CDR3 in DNA: TGTGCCAGCAGCTTACAGGGGGGGACTTATGGCTACACCTTC.

The V call is TRBV20-1, the J call TRBJ2-3, with 9 bases that match TRBD2. Trimming at V came to 5 bases and at J to 4 bases, leaving 13 bases not matched to a gene. From germline, CDR1 is DFQATT and CDR2 SNEGSKA (reference sequence). This CDR3 has 16 amino acids. The CDR3 coding sequence is TGCAGTGCTCCCCGCGGGAGGGCCACGGTTGCAGATACGCAGTATTTT. This codes for CSAPRGRATVADTQYF.

As for this clonotype: A much larger clone sits a single nucleotide away, making a read error possible. The rearrangement links TRBV6-6 to TRBJ2-7; a possible D gene is TRBD2 (5 bases). This CDR3 spans 15 amino acids. Per the germline V gene, CDR1 is MNHNY and CDR2 is SVGAGI (reference sequence). Trimming removed 5 bases from V and 7 bases from J, with 21 bases in between. CDR3 loop: CASSPLGRRYNEQYF. The CDR3 nucleotides read TGTGCCAGCAGTCCACTAGGACGCCGTTACAATGAGCAGTACTTC.

This clonotype was found a few times. The chain is built from TRBV7-2 and TRBJ1-6; the D is unclear. Germline V gene lookup returns CDR1 SGHTA and CDR2 FQGNSA. The CDR3 totals 15 residues. V was cut by 1 base and J by 7 bases, with 11 bases left in between. In DNA form, the CDR3 reads TGTGCCAGCAGCTTAGAAAGGACGGGGAATTCACCCCTCCACTTT. It is translated as CASSLERTGNSPLHF.

To note about this clonotype: A single base separates this from a much larger clone, so it may be a read error. The chain employs TRBV29-1 and TRBJ2-3; D may be TRBD2 (6 bases). The CDR3 covers 15 residues. The V gene's germline CDR1 is SQVTM and CDR2 ANQGSEA. CDR3 coding DNA: TGCAGCGTGACTCCCGGGGGTGGGAGCACAGATACGCGGTATTTT. Translating gives CSVTPGGGSTDTRYF.

This clonotype showed up just a few times. This chain links TRBV28 with TRBJ1-6, with TRBD1 matching 8 bases. The CDR3 length is 15 residues. The V segment lost 7 bases and the J segment 8 bases; nucleotides outside the gene matches: 10. Germline CDR1 and CDR2: MDHEN and SYDVKM. The CDR3 DNA reads TGTGCCAGCACTCTAAGGCCAGGGGGCGATTCACCCCTCCACTTT. Its protein is CASTLRPGGDSPLHF.

This clonotype occurred a few times. The rearrangement links TRBV6-6 to TRBJ2-1; TRBD2 aligns across 14 bases. Germline CDR1 and CDR2: MNHNY and SVGAGI (reference sequence). V gave up 5 bases and J gave up 15 bases; unmatched junction bases: 12. This CDR3 is 15 amino acids long. CDR3 sequence (DNA): TGTGCCAGCAGTACACCGGGACTAGCGGGAGCGAAGGCGTTCTTC. As protein: CASSTPGLAGAKAFF.

Points on this clonotype: The CDR3 carries no conserved terminal phenylalanine or tryptophan, so it likely arises from a read error. V gene TRBV9 combines with J gene TRBJ2-4, with D possibly matching TRBD2 (5 bases). V was trimmed by 4 bases and J by 7 bases, leaving 18 bases between them. Germline V gene data show CDR1 as SGDLS and CDR2 as YYNGEE. The CDR3 is 15 residues long. CDR3 loop: CASSLQADPGNIQYL. The CDR3 bases are TGTGCCAGCAGCCTCCAAGCGGATCCTGGTAACATTCAGTACTTA.

The V call is TRBV28, the J call TRBJ2-1; the match to TRBD1 covers 9 bases. Germline loops: CDR1 MDHEN, CDR2 SYDVKM. The V and J ends lost 5 bases and 9 bases, in that order; junction bases with no gene match: 8. This CDR3 contains 14 residues. The CDR3 loop reads CASSRRTGDGEQFF. The CDR3 nucleotides are TGTGCCAGCAGTCGACGGACAGGGGACGGTGAGCAGTTCTTC.

The chain couples TRBV3-1 to TRBJ2-4, with D perhaps TRBD2 (6 bases). The DNA end favors TRBJ2-5, so the J call may be wrong. From germline, CDR1 is LGHDT and CDR2 YNNKEL (reference sequence). The CDR3 loop spans 15 amino acids. The CDR3 is CASSQEGGGKETQYF. The CDR3, as DNA: TGTGCCAGCAGCCAAGAGGGAGGCGGGAAAGAGACCCAGTACTTC.